The T cell receptor beta chain described here comes from a study of blood T cell repertoires in COVID-19. Only in-frame clones appear in the TCRdb table, and some are missing; sequencing was by immunoSEQ multiplex PCR. The sample has 250,000 to 400,000 clones, 89% seen once. CDR3 size: 18 residues. The germline V gene encodes CDR1 KGHSH and CDR2 LQKENI. J gave up 4 bases and V 6 bases, and 10 bases lay outside the gene matches. Participants, roughly 18 to 90 years old, spanned fewer than 25 US areas. Assignments of participants to cohorts depended upon their own reported clinical history. Among Cohort 3 donors, those recovered had two negative PCRs, clearance, or symptom resolution.

The sequencing input was PBMCs or T cells enriched from blood (not recorded which). The sequence was collected from a man between 60 and 75 years old who had recovered from COVID-19. This chain links TRBV18 with TRBJ2-6; 12 nucleotides match TRBD1. This chain's CDR3 is CASSSPGTGGAGANVLTF. CDR3 bases: TGTGCCAGCTCGAGCCCTGGGACAGGGGGCGCGGGGGCCAACGTCCTGACTTTC.